What follows are 5 T cell receptor beta chains derived from one specimen sequenced in a study of early T cells in non-severe SARS-CoV-2 infection. MiXCR, applied by TCRdb to the 5' RACE reads, yields one record per CDR3 protein. The profile shows about 55,000 distinct CDR3 sequences, more than 6.5% of them singletons. This specimen consisted of whole blood, obtained at baseline. Every receptor here comes from an adult who was a healthcare worker with PCR-confirmed SARS-CoV-2 infection or an uninfected control (not recorded which).

V and J are TRBV7-2 and TRBJ2-1, with D unresolved. The J call may be in error: the DNA end matches TRBJ2-7 better. The CDR3 is 14 residues long. Germline CDR1 SGHTA, CDR2 FQGNSA. The CDR3 DNA follows: TGTGCCAGCAGCTTAGTACTATCATACAATGAGCAGTACTTC. It is translated as CASSLVLSYNEQYF.

This clonotype was recorded a few times. The rearrangement uses TRBV25-1 and TRBJ2-5; D not resolved. The CDR3 has 13 residues. Germline values: CDR1 MGHDK, CDR2 SYGVNS. The CDR3 sequence: CTSRAGPQETQYF. CDR3 nucleotide sequence: TGTACTTCTAGGGCAGGTCCGCAAGAGACCCAGTACTTC. The full variable domain, with the rest looked up from reference TRBV25-1 and TRBJ2-5, is EADIYQTPRYLVIGTGKKITLECSQTMGHDKMYWYQQDPGMELHLIHYSYGVNSTEKGDLSSESTVSRIRTEHFPLTLESARPSHTSQYLCTSRAGPQETQYFGPGTRLLVL.

This clonotype was seen only a few times. The V and J genes are TRBV5-1 and TRBJ1-2; the D gene is possibly TRBD1 (5 bases). Trimming shortened V by 4 bases and J by 4 bases, and 20 bases separated the two germline ends. Germline values: CDR1 SGHRS, CDR2 YFSETQ. This CDR3 contains 16 residues. CDR3 residues: CASSDSSTTAGYGYTF. Written as DNA, the CDR3 is TGCGCCAGCAGCGACAGTTCTACCACCGCCGGCTATGGCTACACCTTC.

The chain has TRBV10-3 and TRBJ2-3; TRBD2 aligns across 7 bases. Germline loops: CDR1 ENHRY, CDR2 SYGVKD. Trimming cost V 3 bases and J 0 bases; bases outside gene matches: 15. The CDR3 contains 19 residues. This CDR3 reads CAISERNSGHLTSTDTQYF. CDR3 sequence (DNA): TGTGCCATCAGTGAACGGAATAGCGGGCACCTTACTAGCACAGATACGCAGTATTTT.

This clonotype has a count of ten or more. V usage is TRBV4-2 and J usage is TRBJ1-5; 9 bases are a match to TRBD1. CDR1 LGHNA and CDR2 YNFKEQ come from the germline V gene. Trimming took 3 bases from V and 2 from J; bases not matched to a gene: 20. This CDR3 has 21 amino acids. CDR3 in DNA: TGTGCCAGCAGCCAGGTTCTCTCCTGGACAGGGGAGCGCAGAGGCAATCAGCCCCAGCATTTT. Protein product: CASSQVLSWTGERRGNQPQHF.